These T cell receptor beta chains were read from a single sample in a study of blood T cell repertoires in COVID-19. This table comes from immunoSEQ multiplex PCR, and its TCRdb copy is limited to in-frame clones, with some not included. The repertoire holds about 250,000 clones, 88% seen once, with about 1.3% in the top ten. The specimen was peripheral blood. The receptors stem from a man older than 75 with acute or convalescent COVID-19. CDR3s include the opening cysteine and the closing phenylalanine or tryptophan. D genes are given only for firm matches. The size field is filled for only some rows; it gives once, few, many or a size class.

TRBJ1-2	NA	NA	TRBV15	TGTGCCACCAGCAGAGAAAGACAGCTGTCCTCTAAGGGGTATGGCTACACCTTC	CATSRERQLSSKGYGYTF
TRBJ1-6	NA	NA	TRBV28	TGTGCCAGCAAAACCAGCAGGGCGCCCTATAATTCACCCCTCCACTTT	CASKTSRAPYNSPLHF
TRBJ2-2	NA	TRBD2	TRBV7-3	TGTGCCAGCAGCTTAATGATGGGCGGGAGCGCCGGGGAGCTGTTTTTT	CASSLMMGGSAGELFF
TRBJ2-7	NA	TRBD2	TRBV7-2	TGTGCCAGCAGCAGACGAGCCGGGACTAGCTCTTCCGAGCAGTACTTC	CASSRRAGTSSSEQYF
TRBJ2-7	NA	NA	TRBV6-5	TGTGCCAGCGGGCCAAGCTCCTACGAGCAGTACTTC	CASGPSSYEQYF
TRBJ1-1	NA	NA	TRBV5-1	TGCGCCAGCAGCTTGGGCCCCGGACAGCAGAACGCCGAAGCTTTCTTT	CASSLGPGQQNAEAFF
TRBJ1-5	NA	TRBD1	TRBV7-2	TGTGCCAGCAGCTTAACAGGGGCAAATCAGCCCCAGCATTTT	CASSLTGANQPQHF
TRBJ1-1	NA	NA	TRBV6-5	TGTGCCAGCAGTTTACAGGGTTGGACTGAAGCTTTCTTT	CASSLQGWTEAFF
TRBJ1-1	once	NA	TRBV6-2/TRBV6-3	TGTGCCAGCAGTTACACAGGGAAAAACACTGAAGCTTTCTTT	CASSYTGKNTEAFF
TRBJ1-4	NA	TRBD1	TRBV18	TGTGCCAGCTCACCGGCGGGACAGAGATATGAAAAACTGTTTTTT	CASSPAGQRYEKLFF
TRBJ1-5	once	NA	TRBV19	TGTGCCAGTAGCGGGGGGGGCAATCAGCCCCAGCATTTT	CASSGGGNQPQHF
TRBJ1-1	few	NA	TRBV3-1/TRBV3-2	TGTGCCAGCAGCCTATCCGGGCCGGGGGACACTGAAGCTTTCTTT	CASSLSGPGDTEAFF
TRBJ2-1	NA	TRBD1	TRBV28	TGTGCCAGCAGATTCAGGGGGACCTACAATGAGCAGTTCTTC	CASRFRGTYNEQFF
TRBJ2-7	NA	TRBD1	TRBV19	TGTGCCAGTAGTAACAGGGGGACCGGGCAGCAGTACTTC	CASSNRGTGQQYF
TRBJ2-3	NA	NA	TRBV5-1	TGCGCCAGCGTCAACGAGCCAACCCTCGGTACGCAGTATTTT	CASVNEPTLGTQYF
TRBJ1-1	NA	TRBD1	TRBV2	TGTGCCAGCAGTGAGCAACAGGGGGTGATCACTGAAGCTTTCTTT	CASSEQQGVITEAFF
TRBJ2-7	NA	TRBD1	TRBV7-9	TGTGCCAGCAGCGGGGCCGGGACAGGGTTCGACGAGCAGTACTTC	CASSGAGTGFDEQYF
TRBJ1-1	NA	TRBD1	TRBV7-9	TGTGCCAGCAGTTTAGGACAGGAGAACACTGAAGCTTTCTTT	CASSLGQENTEAFF
TRBJ2-5	NA	TRBD2	TRBV6-5	TGTGCCAGCAGCATACTAGCGGGAGCGGAGACCCAGTACTTC	CASSILAGAETQYF
TRBJ2-3	NA	NA	TRBV19	TGTGCCAGTAGGGGGGGGGCCGGCACAGATACGCAGTATTTT	CASRGGAGTDTQYF
TRBJ1-6	NA	NA	TRBV11-2	TGTGCCAGCAGCTTAGAAGACGACGGGAGGTCACCCCTCCACTTT	CASSLEDDGRSPLHF
TRBJ2-7	NA	NA	TRBV6-2/TRBV6-3	TGTGCCAGCAGTCGGAACAGGGGGGGACACGAGCAGTACTTC	CASSRNRGGHEQYF
TRBJ1-5	NA	NA	TRBV2	TGTGCCAGCAGAAGGGAGGGTAACAATCAGCCCCAGCATTTT	CASRREGNNQPQHF
TRBJ2-1	NA	TRBD1	TRBV5-1	TGCGCCAGCAGCTTGGGACAGGGGATCTATGAGCAGTTCTTC	CASSLGQGIYEQFF
TRBJ1-6	NA	NA	TRBV7-9	TGTGCCAGCAGCCCCCTTGGGGAGGAATTCCGGCCCCTCCACTTT	CASSPLGEEFRPLHF
TRBJ1-4	NA	NA	TRBV19	TGTGCCAGTAGCCAAGGTGGAGGCGGCGGTGAAAAACTGTTTTTT	CASSQGGGGGEKLFF
TRBJ1-2	NA	NA	TRBV29-1	TGCAGCATCCGGGACACTAACTATGGCTACACCTTC	CSIRDTNYGYTF
TRBJ2-5	NA	TRBD2	TRBV7-6	TGTGCCAGCAGCTTAGGCGGTCCCGGGACTAGCGCTCAAGAGACCCAGTACTTC	CASSLGGPGTSAQETQYF
TRBJ2-5	NA	NA	TRBV5-1	TGCGCCAGCAGTCGATCCCCCCGGACAGAAGAGACCCAGTACTTC	CASSRSPRTEETQYF
TRBJ2-1	once	NA	TRBV27	TGTGCCAGCAAAGCACCAGGGTGGGGGCCTGGCAATGAGCAGTTCTTC	CASKAPGWGPGNEQFF
TRBJ1-4	NA	NA	TRBV9	TGTGCCAGCAGCGTACAGGGGCGAACTAATGAAAAACTGTTTTTT	CASSVQGRTNEKLFF
TRBJ2-3	NA	TRBD2	TRBV5-1	TGCGCCAGCAGCGCATCCGGGACTAGCCCATCAAATACGCAGTATTTT	CASSASGTSPSNTQYF
TRBJ2-7	NA	NA	TRBV6-6	TGTGCCAGCAGTTACGGGTCCCGGGGGAACTACGAGCAGTACTTC	CASSYGSRGNYEQYF
TRBJ2-5	NA	NA	TRBV6-5	TGTGCCAGTTCGGGGGCAGGGGGGCAAGAGACCCAGTACTTC	CASSGAGGQETQYF
TRBJ1-3	NA	TRBD1	TRBV7-8	TGTGCCAGCAGCTTAGCACAGGGGGCCGCTCCTTTCTCTGGAAACACCATATATTTT	CASSLAQGAAPFSGNTIYF
TRBJ2-1	NA	NA	TRBV12-3/TRBV12-4	TGTGCCAGCAGTTTGGCCAGGAACAATGAGCAGTTCTTC	CASSLARNNEQFF
TRBJ1-2	NA	NA	TRBV6-5	TGTGCCAGCAGTTACTCGATCTCGGGGGAAGGCTACACCTTC	CASSYSISGEGYTF